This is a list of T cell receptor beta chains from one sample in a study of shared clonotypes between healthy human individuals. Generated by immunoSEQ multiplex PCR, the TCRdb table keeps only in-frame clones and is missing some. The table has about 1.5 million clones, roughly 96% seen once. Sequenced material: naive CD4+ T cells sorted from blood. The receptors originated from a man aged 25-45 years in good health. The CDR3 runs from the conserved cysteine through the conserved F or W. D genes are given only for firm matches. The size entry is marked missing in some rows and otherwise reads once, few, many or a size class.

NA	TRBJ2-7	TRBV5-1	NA	TGCGCCAGCAGCCCCGGCACAGGGATTTCCTACGAGCAGTACTTC	CASSPGTGISYEQYF
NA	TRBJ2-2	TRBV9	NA	TGTGCCAGCAGCGTAGCGGTTACAGCCGGGGAGCTGTTTTTT	CASSVAVTAGELFF
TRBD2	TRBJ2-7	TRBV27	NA	TGTGCCAGCAGTTTTCTGGTAGCGGGAGGCTACGAGCAGTACTTC	CASSFLVAGGYEQYF
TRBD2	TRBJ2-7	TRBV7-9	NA	TGTGCCAGCAGACCTTCAGCGGGAGGTAACGAGCAGTACTTC	CASRPSAGGNEQYF
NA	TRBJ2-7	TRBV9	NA	TGTGCCAGCAGCGTAGCTGTAATCGGCGGCGAGCAGTACTTC	CASSVAVIGGEQYF
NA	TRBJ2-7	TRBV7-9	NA	TGTGCCAGCAGCTTAAGTAGGCTCAGGGGAGGCTACGAGCAGTACTTC	CASSLSRLRGGYEQYF
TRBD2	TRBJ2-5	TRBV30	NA	TGTGCCTGGAGAACTAGCGGGAGGGCAAGTGAGACCCAGTACTTC	CAWRTSGRASETQYF
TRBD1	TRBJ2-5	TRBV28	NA	TGTGCCAGCAGTGTACCAGGGGGATTAGGAGAGACCCAGTACTTC	CASSVPGGLGETQYF
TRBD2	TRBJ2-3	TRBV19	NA	TGTGCCAGTGCTAGCGGAGGCACAGATACGCAGTATTTT	CASASGGTDTQYF
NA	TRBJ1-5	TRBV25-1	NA	TGTGCCAGCAGTGTTCAGGGAAATCAGCCCCAGCATTTT	CASSVQGNQPQHF
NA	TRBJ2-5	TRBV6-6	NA	TGTGCCAGCAGTTACCTGACAGAACAAGAGACCCAGTACTTC	CASSYLTEQETQYF
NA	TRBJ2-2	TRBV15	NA	TGTGCCACCAGCAGAGGTGAGGGCGTATCCGGGGAGCTGTTTTTT	CATSRGEGVSGELFF
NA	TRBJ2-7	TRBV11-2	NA	TGTGCCAGCAGCTTAGGTCGGTACAGGGAGTCCTACGAGCAGTACTTC	CASSLGRYRESYEQYF
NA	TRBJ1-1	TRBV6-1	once	TGTGCCAGCAGTGAAGTGGCGGTTGCTGAAGCTTTCTTT	CASSEVAVAEAFF
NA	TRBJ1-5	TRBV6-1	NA	TGTGCCAGCAGTGAAGTAGGAACCAGACCCAATCAGCCCCAGCATTTT	CASSEVGTRPNQPQHF
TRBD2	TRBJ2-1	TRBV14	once	TGTGCCAGCAGCCAAAGACCGGGACTACCCTACAATGAGCAGTTCTTC	CASSQRPGLPYNEQFF
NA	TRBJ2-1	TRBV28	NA	TGTGCCAGCAGTTTAGAGTCGAGAGTCTCCTACAATGAGCAGTTCTTC	CASSLESRVSYNEQFF
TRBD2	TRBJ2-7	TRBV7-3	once	TGTGCCAGCAGCTTATCGCTAGCGGACGAGCAGTACTTC	CASSLSLADEQYF
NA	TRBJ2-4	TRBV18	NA	TGTGCCAGCTCACCATCCGGGCGGGTGGACATTCAGTACTTC	CASSPSGRVDIQYF
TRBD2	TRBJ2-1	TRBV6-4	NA	TGTGCCAGCAGAGCGGGGACTAGCGAAAATGAGCAGTTCTTC	CASRAGTSENEQFF
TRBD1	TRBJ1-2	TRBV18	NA	TGTGCCAGCTCACCTGGGACAGGCCTATTGGATGGCTACACCTTC	CASSPGTGLLDGYTF
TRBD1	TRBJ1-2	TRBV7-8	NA	TGTGCCAGCAGCTTCAGGACAGGGACGGATGGCTACACCTTC	CASSFRTGTDGYTF
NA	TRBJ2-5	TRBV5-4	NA	TGTGCCAGCAGCGGCGGGGTCAGAAACGAGGAGACCCAGTACTTC	CASSGGVRNEETQYF
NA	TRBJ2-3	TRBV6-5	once	TGTGCCAGCAGTTCCCGACTGCCAGATACGCAGTATTTT	CASSSRLPDTQYF
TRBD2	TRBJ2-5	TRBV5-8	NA	TGTGCCAGCAGCAACCTACCGGGAGGAGAGACCCAGTACTTC	CASSNLPGGETQYF
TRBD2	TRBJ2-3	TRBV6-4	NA	TGTGCCAGCAGTGTCGGCGGGAGGAGGGATACGCAGTATTTT	CASSVGGRRDTQYF
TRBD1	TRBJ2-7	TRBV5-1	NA	TGCGCCAGCAGCCCGGGACAGGGCCACTACGAGCAGTACTTC	CASSPGQGHYEQYF
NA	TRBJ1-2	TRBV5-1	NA	TGCGCCAGCAGCTTGGGCAGAATCAAACCTAACTATGGCTACACCTTC	CASSLGRIKPNYGYTF
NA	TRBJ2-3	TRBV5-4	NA	TGTGCCAGCAGCTTGGGCCTAGGTGGCACAGATACGCAGTATTTT	CASSLGLGGTDTQYF
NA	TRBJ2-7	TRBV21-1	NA	TGTGCCAGCAGCAAAGAGGGGTCAGTCCAGTGGAACGAGCAGTACTTC	CASSKEGSVQWNEQYF
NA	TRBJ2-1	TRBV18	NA	TGTGCCAGCTCCCCGACTGACAACGTGCAGTTCTTC	CASSPTDNVQFF
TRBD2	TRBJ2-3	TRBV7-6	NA	TGTGCCAGCAGTCTTGGACTAGCGGAAACAGATACGCAGTATTTT	CASSLGLAETDTQYF
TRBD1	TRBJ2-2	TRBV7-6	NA	TGTGCCAGCAGCTTGGGGGGACAGGGGGCGACCGGGGAGCTGTTTTTT	CASSLGGQGATGELFF
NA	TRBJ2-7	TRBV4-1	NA	TGCGCCAGCAGCCTGAACCGGGACGGCTTATCCTACGAGCAGTACTTC	CASSLNRDGLSYEQYF
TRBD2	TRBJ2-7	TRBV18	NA	TGTGCCAGCTCACTGGGACTAGCGGGAGAGGGGGGTGAGAAGTACCTGGTTTTCTACGAGCAGTACTTC	CASSLGLAGEGGEKYLVFYEQYF
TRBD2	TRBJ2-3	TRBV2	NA	TGTGCCAGCAGAGCGGGACTCACAGATACGCAGTATTTT	CASRAGLTDTQYF
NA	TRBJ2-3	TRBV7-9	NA	TGTGCCAGCAGCCTCACAGAGCGCACAGATACGCAGTATTTT	CASSLTERTDTQYF